The source of this TCR beta chain is a study of response to subunit inactivated influenza vaccine (dated 2018 in TCRdb). In terms of the full investigation: Deep quantitative profiling of the T cell receptor repertoire was used in the study to follow responses to a trivalent subunit inactivated influenza vaccine.

The CDR3 covers 13 residues, taking in both the cysteine and the phenylalanine. Just the 39-base CDR3 DNA is kept, in frame starting at base 1. V ends up 3 bases short and J 6 bases short, with an unmatched junction base count of 4. CDR1 and CDR2 are read off the germline V gene as SGHRS and YFSETQ. The library was obtained by RT-PCR. Sequencing instrument: Illumina HiSeq 2500. Using fastp at Q25 and MiXCR, TCRdb reprocessed the public reads and kept productive beta chains. Records with the same CDR3 protein are collapsed into one entry carrying the most frequent genes and DNA. The table for this sample lists 250,000 to 350,000 distinct CDR3 sequences; 20% to 25% of them were counted only once. 10% to 13% of the sample comes from the top ten. This clonotype was counted between two and nine times. It lacks a known antigen. No quality values exist for individual bases; no much larger clone is one base distant.

Results the study describes overall, beyond this receptor: According to the authors, only a limited number of new T cells may be recruited by each seasonal influenza vaccination.

The source is a man aged 50 to 69 who received an inactivated influenza vaccine. Donor details come from another sample of the same person, matched by shared clones. Sequencing was performed on PBMCs from blood, taken 21 months after vaccination. Rearrangement joined TRBV5-1 to TRBJ1-1, with 8 bases in between that match TRBD1. This receptor has the CDR3 CASSSGQGPEAFF. The DNA sequence is given as TGCGCCAGCAGCTCCGGACAGGGCCCTGAAGCTTTCTTT. Extended through the reference TRBV5-1 and TRBJ1-1 proteins, this CDR3 yields the full variable domain: KAGVTQTPRYLIKTRGQQVTLSCSPISGHRSVSWYQQTPGQGLQFLFEYFSETQRNKGNFPGRFSGRQFSNSRSEMNVSTLELGDSALYLCASSSGQGPEAFFGQGTRLTVV.